This T cell receptor (beta chain) was observed in a study of cytomegalovirus exposure and HLA in healthy donors. Regarding the study as a whole: Most TCRs appeared rarely, but some public TCRs recurred in many donors. Cytomegalovirus status, reportedly, was diagnosed with high specificity and sensitivity by the classifier. The CMV antigen specificity of a few CMV-associated chains was confirmed through in vitro analysis.

Points on this clone: Its specificity is unknown.

Trimming removed 8 bases at V and 4 bases at J, with 14 bases between. The CDR3 is made up of 14 amino acids. Looked up from germline, CDR1 is WNHNN and CDR2 is SYGVQD (reference sequence). It was the roughly 130-subject validation cohort, separate from the roughly 700-subject first cohort, to which the donors belonged. TCRdb's table, derived via immunoSEQ multiplex PCR, lists solely in-frame clones and lacks some. The sample carries 55,000 to 70,000 clones, just under 95% recorded once. V is TRBV10-1 and J is TRBJ1-4, with D possibly being TRBD1 (6 bases). Specimen: PBMCs. The receptor was isolated from a man between 18 and 29 years old in good health and CMV-seronegative. Here the CDR3 DNA reads TGCGCCAGCCGTGGGGACACCCGTAATGAAAAACTGTTTTTT. Translating it yields CASRGDTRNEKLFF.